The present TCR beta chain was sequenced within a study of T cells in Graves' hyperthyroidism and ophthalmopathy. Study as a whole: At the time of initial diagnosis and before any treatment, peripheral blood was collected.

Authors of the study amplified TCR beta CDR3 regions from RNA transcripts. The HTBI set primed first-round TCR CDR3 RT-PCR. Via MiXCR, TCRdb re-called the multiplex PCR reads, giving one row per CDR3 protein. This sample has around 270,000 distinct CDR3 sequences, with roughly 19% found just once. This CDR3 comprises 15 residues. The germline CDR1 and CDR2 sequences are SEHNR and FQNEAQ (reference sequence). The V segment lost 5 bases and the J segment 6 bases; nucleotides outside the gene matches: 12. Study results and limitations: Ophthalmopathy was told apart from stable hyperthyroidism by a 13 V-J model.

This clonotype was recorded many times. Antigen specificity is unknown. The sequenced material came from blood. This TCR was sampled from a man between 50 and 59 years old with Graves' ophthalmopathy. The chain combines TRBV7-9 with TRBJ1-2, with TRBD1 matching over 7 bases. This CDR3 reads CASSPDTTGRNGYTF. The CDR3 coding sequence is TGTGCCAGCAGCCCCGATACGACAGGGAGGAATGGCTACACCTTC. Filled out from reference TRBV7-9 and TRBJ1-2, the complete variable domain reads DTGVSQNPRHKITKRGQNVTFRCDPISEHNRLYWYRQTLGQGPEFLTYFQNEAQLEKSRLLSDRFSAERPKGSFSTLEIQRTEQGDSAMYLCASSPDTTGRNGYTFGSGTRLTVV.